These T cell receptor beta chains were read from a single sample in a study of Ad26.COV2.S vaccination and SARS-CoV-2 variants. Measured with immunoSEQ multiplex PCR; TCRdb has only the in-frame clones, and not every one. The sample carries 350,000 to 400,000 clones, around 85% recorded once. The sample was peripheral blood, taken in a trial of Ad26.COV2.S vaccine versus placebo. All receptors come from a person aged 18-60 years who received the Ad26.COV2.S COVID-19 vaccine or a placebo. CDR3s include the opening cysteine and the closing phenylalanine or tryptophan. The D gene is left open where the match is weak. The size entry is marked missing in some rows and otherwise reads once, few, many or a size class.

cdr3_nt | cdr3_aa | d_call | j_call | clone_size | v_call
TGTGCCAGCAGCTCGACCACGGGACAGAGTAGCACAGATACGCAGTATTTT | CASSSTTGQSSTDTQYF | TRBD1 | TRBJ2-3 | . | TRBV2
TGTGCCATCAAAACTAGCGGAGATAATGAGCAGTTCTTC | CAIKTSGDNEQFF | TRBD2 | TRBJ2-1 | . | TRBV10-3
TGTGCCAGTAGTGTACAGGGAGGCACTGAAGCTTTCTTT | CASSVQGGTEAFF | . | TRBJ1-1 | . | TRBV19
TGTGCCAGCAGCCGCCGGACGCTTCTAAGCACCGGGGAGCTGTTTTTT | CASSRRTLLSTGELFF | . | TRBJ2-2 | once | TRBV11-1
TGTGCCAGTAGTCAGACGCATAACAATGAGCAGTTCTTC | CASSQTHNNEQFF | . | TRBJ2-1 | . | TRBV19
TGTGCCAGTAGCCCGATGCGGGGGCATGAAGCTTTCTTT | CASSPMRGHEAFF | . | TRBJ1-1 | . | TRBV19
TGTGCCAGCAGCTTAGTGGGGACACGGTTTAATGAAAAACTGTTTTTT | CASSLVGTRFNEKLFF | . | TRBJ1-4 | . | TRBV11-2
TGTGCCAGCAGTGAACCGACAATCCTCTATGGCTACACCTTC | CASSEPTILYGYTF | . | TRBJ1-2 | . | TRBV6-1
TGTGCCAGCAGCTTGATCGAGCAGTACTTC | CASSLIEQYF | . | TRBJ2-7 | once | TRBV5-8
TGCGCCAGCAGGAGGTCTAGCGAGAACAATGAGCAGTTCTTC | CASRRSSENNEQFF | . | TRBJ2-1 | . | TRBV10-2
TGTGCCAGCAGCTTGGGGGTTTCATCCTACAATGAGCAGTTCTTC | CASSLGVSSYNEQFF | . | TRBJ2-1 | . | TRBV5-8
TGTGCCTGGAGTGTAAATCCCGAGTTTGGAAAACTGTTTTTT | CAWSVNPEFGKLFF | . | TRBJ1-4 | . | TRBV30
TGTGCCAGCTCACCCCCCTCCGACCACGAGCAGTACTTC | CASSPPSDHEQYF | . | TRBJ2-7 | . | TRBV18
TGTGCCAGCAGTTACTCAGCAGGGACGAGGACTGAAGCTTTCTTT | CASSYSAGTRTEAFF | . | TRBJ1-1 | once | TRBV6-5
TGTGCCAGCAGCTTGGACAGCCTAGTCTACGAGCAGTACTTC | CASSLDSLVYEQYF | . | TRBJ2-7 | few | TRBV5-5
TGTGCCAGCAGCCCCCACAGGTTTCGGGCTTACAATGAGCAGTTCTTC | CASSPHRFRAYNEQFF | . | TRBJ2-1 | . | TRBV7-8
TGTGCCAGCAGCTTTGACCCCGGGGGTCAGCCCCAGCATTTT | CASSFDPGGQPQHF | . | TRBJ1-5 | . | TRBV7-2
TGCGCCAGCAGCCAGGGACAGGGAAACATTCAGTACTTC | CASSQGQGNIQYF | TRBD1 | TRBJ2-4 | once | TRBV4-1
TGCGCCAGCAGCCAGGGGGCTGGGGATACGCAGTATTTT | CASSQGAGDTQYF | TRBD1 | TRBJ2-3 | . | TRBV5-1
TGCGCCAGCAGCCAAGATGGCGAAGCCTGGCCACCCCTCCACTTT | CASSQDGEAWPPLHF | . | TRBJ1-6 | . | TRBV4-3
TGTGCCAGCAGTTACATCGACAGCGACACTGAAGCTTTCTTT | CASSYIDSDTEAFF | . | TRBJ1-1 | . | TRBV6-5
TGTGCCAGCAGTGAATGGCAGGTCCGACGGGGGACCCAGTACTTC | CASSEWQVRRGTQYF | . | TRBJ2-5 | . | TRBV2
TGCGCCAGCAGCCAAGAGACGGTGTCCTACGAGCAGTACTTC | CASSQETVSYEQYF | . | TRBJ2-7 | . | TRBV4-3
TGTGCCAGCAGCACCGGGACAGCGTCTAACTATGGCTACACCTTC | CASSTGTASNYGYTF | TRBD1 | TRBJ1-2 | . | TRBV6-5
TGCGCCAGCAGCTTGACCTTAGCGGCGGGCGGGGAGCTGTTTTTT | CASSLTLAAGGELFF | . | TRBJ2-2 | . | TRBV5-1
TGTGCCAGCAGCTTTGGGGGACAGGGCTACGAGCAGTACTTC | CASSFGGQGYEQYF | TRBD1 | TRBJ2-7 | few | TRBV7-9
TGTGCCAGCAGCCCGAGGGGGCCCAGGGAGACCCAGTACTTC | CASSPRGPRETQYF | TRBD1 | TRBJ2-5 | . | TRBV3-1/TRBV3-2
TGTGCCTGGAGTCAACCGGGACAGGGAAGCTACGAGCAGTACTTC | CAWSQPGQGSYEQYF | TRBD1 | TRBJ2-7 | few | TRBV30
TGTGTCAGAAGCTTATCGGGGCGAGAGACCCAGTACTTC | CVRSLSGRETQYF | . | TRBJ2-5 | . | TRBV7-5
TGTGCCAGTAGTATTCGGGGGGATACCGGGACACCTAGCAATCAGCCCCAGCATTTT | CASSIRGDTGTPSNQPQHF | . | TRBJ1-5 | few | TRBV19
TGTGCCAGCGAGCTAGACAGGGACACTGAAGCTTTCTTT | CASELDRDTEAFF | TRBD1 | TRBJ1-1 | few | TRBV6-5
TGCGCCAGCAGCTTGGAAGTACTGGGTAATTCACCCCTCCACTTT | CASSLEVLGNSPLHF | . | TRBJ1-6 | . | TRBV5-1
TGTGCCAGCAGTGTTGGGTCCTATTATGGCTACACCTTC | CASSVGSYYGYTF | . | TRBJ1-2 | few | TRBV2
TGTGCCAGCAGCCAAGGTCAGGGGGTTCGAGATTCACCCCTCCACTTT | CASSQGQGVRDSPLHF | TRBD1 | TRBJ1-6 | . | TRBV3-1/TRBV3-2
TGCAGCGTTGAAGGGGCAGCCTACGAGCAGTACTTC | CSVEGAAYEQYF | . | TRBJ2-7 | . | TRBV29-1
TGTGCCAGCACTGGAGGGGGGACAGATACGCAGTATTTT | CASTGGGTDTQYF | . | TRBJ2-3 | . | TRBV2
TGTGCCAGCAGCTTAACGTCGGAGGGGGGAAGCACTGGAAACACCATATATTTT | CASSLTSEGGSTGNTIYF | . | TRBJ1-3 | once | TRBV7-8
TGTGCCAGCAGTGAATTTGACGAGCAGTACTTC | CASSEFDEQYF | . | TRBJ2-7 | . | TRBV2
TGTGCCAGCAGCCACACGCGGGGTAGGGACACCGGGGAGCTGTTTTTT | CASSHTRGRDTGELFF | . | TRBJ2-2 | . | TRBV4-2
TGTGCCAGCAGTTACGGAACAGGGGATCGTGGCTACACCTTC | CASSYGTGDRGYTF | TRBD1 | TRBJ1-2 | . | TRBV6-6
TGCAGTGCTAGGAAAGATGGCTACACCTTC | CSARKDGYTF | . | TRBJ1-2 | . | TRBV20-1
TGTGCCAGCAGACTAGCGAGGGCAGATACGCAGTATTTT | CASRLARADTQYF | TRBD2 | TRBJ2-3 | . | TRBV6-5
TGTGCCAGCAGCCCAGGACAAATAAACACTGAAGCTTTCTTT | CASSPGQINTEAFF | . | TRBJ1-1 | . | TRBV7-8
TGCGCCAGCAGCCTCGACAAAGGTCTTTATGCAACAGATACGCAGTATTTT | CASSLDKGLYATDTQYF | . | TRBJ2-3 | . | TRBV4-1
TGCGCCAGCAGCCAAGATCCGGGGCCTCGGCACACTGAAGCTTTCTTT | CASSQDPGPRHTEAFF | . | TRBJ1-1 | . | TRBV4-3
TGTGCCAGCAGCCTTTGGGGGACAGGGAGTGAAAAACTGTTTTTT | CASSLWGTGSEKLFF | TRBD1 | TRBJ1-4 | . | TRBV5-4
TGTGCCACAGGGACAGTCACTGAAGCTTTCTTT | CATGTVTEAFF | TRBD1 | TRBJ1-1 | once | TRBV10-3
TGCGCCAGCAGTGTAGGAGGGCCCGGATACGAGCAGTACTTC | CASSVGGPGYEQYF | . | TRBJ2-7 | . | TRBV5-1
TGTGCCAGCTCACGGGGACTACAAGAGACCCAGTACTTC | CASSRGLQETQYF | TRBD2 | TRBJ2-5 | . | TRBV18
TGTGCCAGCAGCCTCGGGACTAGCAGGACATACAATGAGCAGTTCTTC | CASSLGTSRTYNEQFF | TRBD2 | TRBJ2-1 | . | TRBV13
TGTGCCAGCAGCTTGGCTATGGGGGATAATTCACCCCTCCACTTT | CASSLAMGDNSPLHF | . | TRBJ1-6 | . | TRBV5-4